The entry that follows covers one T cell receptor (beta chain) sequence. Its antigen is not yet known. From each donor, an approximately 2.4 ml peripheral blood sample was drawn into PAXgene tubes and stored at -80 degrees C. Without any T cell sorting, total RNA was extracted from whole blood using the PAXgene blood miRNA kit on an automated QIAcube. Deep TCRalpha and TCRbeta repertoire profiling with unique molecular barcoding was performed on peripheral blood of monozygotic twin pairs concordant or discordant for inflammatory bowel disease. For every twin pair, smoking habits were documented, and each individual was categorised as a current, former or never smoker. The entry originates in a study of monozygotic twins with inflammatory bowel disease (dated by TCRdb to the late 2010s). For the study in its entirety: A total of some 30 monozygotic twin pairs were included in the full study, comprising nine German pairs (four IBD-concordant, five IBD-discordant) and 19 IBD-discordant Danish pairs. The search for disease-associated traits relied mainly on comparing IBD patients with their genetically identical healthy co-twins within discordant pairs. Each individual had, on average, about 151 000 unique TCRalpha sequences and 181 000 unique TCRbeta sequences available for analysis. The study at large found these results: Differing immunosuppressive treatments among patients may have added background noise and inter-individual variability to the repertoires. The results gave no support for a single strong signal or clonotype linked to IBD. IBD patients shared fewer clonotypes with other individuals than healthy twins did, most markedly in patients showing signs of disease activity. The analysis was unable to tell apart different T cell subtypes. Repertoire similarity did not differ between concordant and discordant twins, possibly due to limited statistical power. Measured by the inverse Simpson index, TCRbeta repertoire diversity was lower in IBD patients than in their healthy co-twins.

Sequences MGHRA (CDR1) and YSYEKL (CDR2) are obtained from the germline V gene. CDR3 length: 18 amino acids, cysteine to phenylalanine. DNA is not recorded here. The library was produced with 5' RACE. Preparation of each TCR library used 3,500 to 4,500 ng of total RNA. For each sample, cDNA synthesis with SMARTScribe reverse transcriptase was split into eight separate reactions. During cDNA synthesis, unique molecular identifiers containing a 6-nucleotide sample barcode were introduced by template switching. TCRalpha and TCRbeta cDNA was amplified by two nested PCRs of about 15 and 9 cycles, with bead purification after each PCR. Before amplification, cDNA was treated with uracil DNA-glycosylase and purified using the QIAquick PCR purification kit. The second PCR added Illumina TruSeq-compatible adapters along with sample-specific barcodes. Library quality and concentration were checked on TapeStation and Qubit, and libraries were pooled at about 4.9 ng each. Pooled libraries were sequenced on an Illumina HiSeq2500 single-index Rapid Run with 2 x 100 bp reads and custom sequencing primers. Processing in the source paper ran as follows. MiGEC version 1.2.6 was used for UMI-based consensus assembly to correct PCR and sequencing errors. V(D)J alignment, clonotype assembly and CDR3 extraction were performed with MiXCR version 2.1.1. To normalise gene usage, clonotype sharing and MAIT/NKT TCR abundance, the top 1000, 10 000 and 20 000 clonotypes in each sample were analysed. After downsampling to 27 000 UMIs, diversity was calculated as the inverse Simpson index using the vegan R package. Statistical testing used paired Mann-Whitney U tests on the discordant twin pairs and applied Benjamini-Hochberg correction for multiple testing. Through TCRdb reprocessing, the reads give one entry per CDR3 protein sequence; DNA is omitted. These V and J calls originate from TCRdb's pipeline instead of the authors' own analysis. This sample's clone table shows approximately 160,000 distinct CDR3 sequences. The top ten constitute approximately 7% of the sample.

Specimen: blood. This receptor chain uses TRBV4-1 and TRBJ2-1; the TRBD2 assignment by TCRdb is unverifiable without DNA. This TCR was sampled from a human donor with ulcerative colitis or Crohn's disease, or a healthy co-twin of an affected twin (not recorded which). The encoded CDR3 is CASSQEDGAPLPYNEQFF.